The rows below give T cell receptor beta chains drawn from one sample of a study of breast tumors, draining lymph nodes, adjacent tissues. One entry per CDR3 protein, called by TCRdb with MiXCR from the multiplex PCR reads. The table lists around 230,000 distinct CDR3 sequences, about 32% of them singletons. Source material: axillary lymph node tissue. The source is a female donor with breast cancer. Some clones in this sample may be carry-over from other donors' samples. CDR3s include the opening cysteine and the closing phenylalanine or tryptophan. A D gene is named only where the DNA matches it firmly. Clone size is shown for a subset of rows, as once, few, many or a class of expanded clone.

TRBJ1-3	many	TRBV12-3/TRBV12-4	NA	TGTGCCAGCAGTTTCGGAAACACCATATATTTT	CASSFGNTIYF
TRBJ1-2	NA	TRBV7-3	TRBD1	TGTGCCAGCAGCTTAACGGGACAGGGGTGGTATGGCTACACCTTC	CASSLTGQGWYGYTF
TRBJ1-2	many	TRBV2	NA	TGTGCCAGCCACCCTACAGTTAAGGGGAACTATGGCTACACCTTC	CASHPTVKGNYGYTF
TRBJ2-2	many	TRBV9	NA	TGTGCCAGCAGCCCCAGTCCAGTCCCATACACCGGGGAGCTGTTTTTT	CASSPSPVPYTGELFF
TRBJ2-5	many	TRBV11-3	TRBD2	TGTGCCAGCAGCTTCCGGACTAGCGGGAGGGAGACCCAGTACTTC	CASSFRTSGRETQYF
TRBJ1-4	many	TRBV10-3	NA	TGTGCCATCAGTGAGTCCCAGGGTTTTAGCGAAAAACTGTTTTTT	CAISESQGFSEKLFF
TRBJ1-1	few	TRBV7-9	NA	TGTGCCAGCAGCCCAGAGGGTTTGCCTGAAGCTTTCTTT	CASSPEGLPEAFF
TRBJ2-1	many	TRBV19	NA	TGTGCCAGTAGTATTGAGGATAGCTCCTACAATGAGCAGTTCTTC	CASSIEDSSYNEQFF
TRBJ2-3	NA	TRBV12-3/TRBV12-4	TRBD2	TGTGCCAGCAGTTACCGCGGGGGGGCCTACGCAGATACGCAGTATTTT	CASSYRGGAYADTQYF
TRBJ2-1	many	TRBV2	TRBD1	TGTGCCAGTGAACAGGGGATCATCGATGAGCAGTTCTTC	CASEQGIIDEQFF
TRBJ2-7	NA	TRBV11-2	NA	TGTGCCAGCAGCTTAGATCATGAGGGCTACGAGCGGTACTTC	CASSLDHEGYERYF
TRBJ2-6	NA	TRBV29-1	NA	TGCAGCGTTGGGGAGGGGGCCAACGTCCTGACTTTC	CSVGEGANVLTF
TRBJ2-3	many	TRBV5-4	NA	TGTGCCAGCAGCTTGACGGTGGGAGTTCGCACAGATACGCAGTATTTT	CASSLTVGVRTDTQYF
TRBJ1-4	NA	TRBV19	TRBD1	TGTGCCAGTAGAAGACAGGGGGCGGCAACTAATGAAAAACTGTTTTTT	CASRRQGAATNEKLFF
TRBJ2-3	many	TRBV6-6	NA	TGTGCCAGCAGTAACAGAATCTTGACAGATACGCAGTATTTT	CASSNRILTDTQYF